This TCR beta chain derives from a study of metastatic and nonmetastatic thyroid tumors. Study information: Peripheral blood and tumor or nodule samples from malignant and benign thyroid patients were compared.

The table lists this clone with many counts. Original handling: The study built a papillary thyroid cancer distant-metastasis classifier from CDR3 differences across clinicopathological groups. TCRdb re-called clones via MiXCR from the PCR reads. The V and J calls reflect TCRdb's pipeline rather than the authors' work. This repertoire shows approximately 30,000 clones, 6% to 9.5% found once; its top ten account for around 45%. No treatment had been given to any patient before thyroid surgery. The CDR3 has 17 amino acids. Germline CDR1 and CDR2: SGHRS and YFSETQ. Trimming took 0 bases from V and 0 from J, leaving 12 bases between them.

This chain uses TRBV5-1 with TRBJ2-2, with TRBD2 as a possible D gene (7 bases). Sequencing was done on a sample of blood. This sequence originates from a female donor with papillary thyroid cancer or a benign thyroid nodule (not recorded which). Some clones in this sample may be carry-over from other donors' samples. Here the CDR3 DNA reads TGCGCCAGCAGCTTGGGCCGGGGGGCGGCGAACACCGGGGAGCTGTTTTTT. Protein sequence: CASSLGRGAANTGELFF.